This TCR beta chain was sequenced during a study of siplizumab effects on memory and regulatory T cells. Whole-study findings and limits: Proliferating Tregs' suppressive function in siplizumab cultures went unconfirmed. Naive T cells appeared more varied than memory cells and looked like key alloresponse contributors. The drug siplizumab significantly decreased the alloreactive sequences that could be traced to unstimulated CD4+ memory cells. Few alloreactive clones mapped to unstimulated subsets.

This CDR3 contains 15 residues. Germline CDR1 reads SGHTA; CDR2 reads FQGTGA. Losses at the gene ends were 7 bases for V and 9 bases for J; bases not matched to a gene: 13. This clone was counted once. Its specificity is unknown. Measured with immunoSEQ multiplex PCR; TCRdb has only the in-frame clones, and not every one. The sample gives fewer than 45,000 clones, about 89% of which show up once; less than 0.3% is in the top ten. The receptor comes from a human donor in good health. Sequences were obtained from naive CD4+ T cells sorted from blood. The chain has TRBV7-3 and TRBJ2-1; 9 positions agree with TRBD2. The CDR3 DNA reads TGTGCCAGCACCCCCGGCGGGAGGGCCTCGGGTGAGCAGTTCTTC. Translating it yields CASTPGGRASGEQFF.